This TCR beta chain was identified during a study of cytotoxic CD8 clonotypes in ibrutinib-treated CLL. Notes on the study in general: Clonality rose at ibrutinib response, held steady in sustained remission, and fell toward baseline at progression. Public clonotypes showed up rarely, and on treatment they shrank or held steady.

For TCR beta libraries, about 2 micrograms of genomic DNA were obtained from cryopreserved PBMCs. Assay used: immunoSEQ multiplex PCR; TCRdb lists only in-frame clones, some missing. Of fewer than 45,000 clones in the sample, around 75% were seen once. With V trimmed by 1 base and J by 1 base, 6 bases remained unmatched. This CDR3 spans 17 amino acids. Germline CDR1 and CDR2: SEHNR and FQNEAQ (reference sequence). This clone was detected only a few times. No antigen is known for it. Other DNA variants within this sample encode the same CDR3. This clonotype originated in a human donor with chronic lymphocytic leukemia. V is TRBV7-9 and J is TRBJ2-3; TRBD1 aligns across 9 bases. The specimen was PBMCs, collected at disease progression, from a patient treated with ibrutinib. The CDR3 sequence: CASSLGQGVVGTDTQYF. The CDR3 bases are TGTGCCAGCAGCTTAGGACAGGGGGTAGTTGGCACAGATACGCAGTATTTT.